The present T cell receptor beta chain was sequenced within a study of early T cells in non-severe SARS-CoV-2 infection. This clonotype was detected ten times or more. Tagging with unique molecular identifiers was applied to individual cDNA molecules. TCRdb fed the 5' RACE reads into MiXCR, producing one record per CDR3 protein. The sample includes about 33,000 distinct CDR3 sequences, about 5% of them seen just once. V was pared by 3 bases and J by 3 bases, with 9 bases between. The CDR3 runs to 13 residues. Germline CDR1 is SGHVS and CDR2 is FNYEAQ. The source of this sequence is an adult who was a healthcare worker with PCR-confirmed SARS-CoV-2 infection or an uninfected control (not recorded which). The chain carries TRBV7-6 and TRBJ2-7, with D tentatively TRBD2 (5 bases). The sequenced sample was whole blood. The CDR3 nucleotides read TGTGCCAGCAGCTTGGCTAGCAGCTACGAGCAGTACTTC. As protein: CASSLASSYEQYF.